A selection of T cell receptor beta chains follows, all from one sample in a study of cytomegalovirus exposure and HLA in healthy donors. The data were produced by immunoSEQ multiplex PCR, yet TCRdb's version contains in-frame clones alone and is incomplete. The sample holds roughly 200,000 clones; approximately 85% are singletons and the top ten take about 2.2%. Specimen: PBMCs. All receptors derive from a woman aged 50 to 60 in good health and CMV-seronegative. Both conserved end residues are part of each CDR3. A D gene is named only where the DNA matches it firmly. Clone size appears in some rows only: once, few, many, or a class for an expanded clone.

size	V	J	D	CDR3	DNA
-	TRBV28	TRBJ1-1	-	CASSSGRVNAFF	TGTGCCAGCAGTTCCGGCAGGGTAAATGCTTTCTTT
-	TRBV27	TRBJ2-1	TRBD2	CASSLRLAGAYNEQFF	TGTGCCAGCAGTTTGCGGCTAGCGGGAGCCTACAATGAGCAGTTCTTC
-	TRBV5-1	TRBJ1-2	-	CASSPRESNYGYTF	TGCGCCAGCAGCCCGAGGGAGTCTAACTATGGCTACACCTTC
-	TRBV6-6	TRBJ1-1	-	CASSWGPPMNTEAFF	TGTGCCAGCAGTTGGGGGCCGCCGATGAACACTGAAGCTTTCTTT
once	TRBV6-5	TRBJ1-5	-	CASSYAGLVNQPQHF	TGTGCCAGCAGTTACGCAGGGTTAGTAAATCAGCCCCAGCATTTT
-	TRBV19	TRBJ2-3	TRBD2	CASSIHPGRTSGSGTDTQYF	TGTGCCAGTAGTATACACCCCGGGAGGACTAGCGGGAGCGGAACAGATACGCAGTATTTT
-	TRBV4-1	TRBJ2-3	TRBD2	CASSHPGTSGTDTQYF	TGCGCCAGCAGCCACCCCGGGACTAGCGGGACAGATACGCAGTATTTT
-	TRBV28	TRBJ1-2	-	CASTTGGGIGYTF	TGTGCCAGCACCACGGGAGGGGGAATTGGCTACACCTTC
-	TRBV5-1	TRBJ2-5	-	CASSPFPSGIQETQYF	TGCGCCAGCAGCCCCTTCCCGTCAGGGATCCAAGAGACCCAGTACTTC
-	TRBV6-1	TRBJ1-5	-	CASSEYSNQPQHF	TGTGCCAGCAGTGAGTATAGCAATCAGCCCCAGCATTTT
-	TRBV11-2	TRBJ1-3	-	CASSLDVRLSSGNTIYF	TGTGCCAGCAGCTTAGATGTCCGGTTATCGTCTGGAAACACCATATATTTT
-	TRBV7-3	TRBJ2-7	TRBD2	CASSLTGGSSRTSGRVEQYF	TGTGCCAGCAGCTTAACGGGGGGCTCAAGTCGGACTAGCGGGAGGGTCGAGCAGTACTTC
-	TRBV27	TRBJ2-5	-	CASSFVGTRETQYF	TGTGCCAGCAGTTTTGTCGGGACAAGGGAGACCCAGTACTTC
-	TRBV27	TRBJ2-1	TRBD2	CASSSSGVSYNEQFF	TGTGCCAGCAGTTCTAGCGGGGTATCCTACAATGAGCAGTTCTTC
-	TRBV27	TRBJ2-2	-	CASSAKTGELFF	TGTGCCAGCAGTGCTAAGACCGGGGAGCTGTTTTTT
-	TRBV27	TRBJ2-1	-	CASSSPYNEQFF	TGTGCCAGCAGTTCCCCTTACAATGAGCAGTTCTTC
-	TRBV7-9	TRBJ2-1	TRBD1	CASSSQTGVGHEQFF	TGTGCCAGCAGCTCCCAGACAGGGGTCGGCCATGAGCAGTTCTTC
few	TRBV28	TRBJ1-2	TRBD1	CASRTGKHYGYTF	TGTGCCAGCCGGACAGGGAAGCACTATGGCTACACCTTC
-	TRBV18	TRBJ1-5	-	CASSAPGIRDNQPQHF	TGTGCCAGCTCAGCCCCAGGGATCAGGGACAATCAGCCCCAGCATTTT
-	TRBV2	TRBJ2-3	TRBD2	CASSDGRASDTQYF	TGTGCCAGCAGTGACGGGAGGGCCTCAGATACGCAGTATTTT
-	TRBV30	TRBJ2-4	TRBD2	CAWSGGSGVQYF	TGTGCCTGGAGTGGGGGCAGCGGGGTTCAGTACTTC
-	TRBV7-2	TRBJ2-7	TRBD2	CASRAGTSNEQYF	TGTGCCAGCAGGGCCGGGACTAGCAACGAGCAGTACTTC
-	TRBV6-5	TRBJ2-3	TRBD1	CASSYGTGIADTQYF	TGTGCCAGCAGTTACGGGACAGGGATAGCAGATACGCAGTATTTT
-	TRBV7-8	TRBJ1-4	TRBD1	CASSAQGADNEKLFF	TGTGCCAGCAGCGCACAGGGGGCCGATAATGAAAAACTGTTTTTT
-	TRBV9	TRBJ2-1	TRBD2	CASSPTSGSSYNEQFF	TGTGCCAGCAGCCCGACTAGCGGGAGTTCCTACAATGAGCAGTTCTTC
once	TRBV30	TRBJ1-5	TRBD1	CAWGRDSSNQPQHF	TGTGCCTGGGGACGGGACAGCAGCAATCAGCCCCAGCATTTT
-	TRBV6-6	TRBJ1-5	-	CASRTGMYNQPQHF	TGTGCCAGCAGGACGGGGATGTACAATCAGCCCCAGCATTTT
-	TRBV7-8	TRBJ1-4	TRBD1	CASSLLAGTGDEKLFF	TGTGCCAGCAGCTTACTAGCCGGGACAGGAGATGAAAAACTGTTTTTT
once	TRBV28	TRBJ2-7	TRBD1	CASSLGLDTARGTGSSYEQYF	TGTGCCAGCAGTTTGGGACTTGATACAGCCCGGGGGACAGGTTCTTCCTACGAGCAGTACTTC
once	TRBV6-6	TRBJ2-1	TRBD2	CASRGSGSTYNEQFF	TGTGCCAGCAGGGGGAGCGGGAGCACCTACAATGAGCAGTTCTTC
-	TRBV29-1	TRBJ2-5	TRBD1	CSVAMARGFAETQYF	TGCAGCGTTGCTATGGCCAGGGGGTTTGCGGAGACCCAGTACTTC
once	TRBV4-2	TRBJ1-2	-	CASSQEGDGTFYGYTF	TGTGCCAGCAGCCAAGAGGGTGATGGGACTTTCTATGGCTACACCTTC
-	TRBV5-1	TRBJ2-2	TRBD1	CASSVPRDRDSGELFF	TGCGCCAGCAGCGTCCCCCGGGACAGGGATAGTGGGGAGCTGTTTTTT
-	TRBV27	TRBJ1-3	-	CASSLSGAGNTIYF	TGTGCCAGCAGTTTGTCAGGGGCTGGAAACACCATATATTTT
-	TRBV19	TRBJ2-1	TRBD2	CASSWTSGSWNEQFF	TGTGCCAGTAGCTGGACTAGCGGGAGTTGGAATGAGCAGTTCTTC
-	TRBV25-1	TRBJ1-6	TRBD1	CASSEWGQNSPLHF	TGTGCCAGCAGTGAATGGGGACAGAATTCACCCCTCCACTTT
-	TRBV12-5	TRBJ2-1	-	CASGQYTNNEQFF	TGTGCTAGTGGTCAATACACCAACAATGAGCAGTTCTTC
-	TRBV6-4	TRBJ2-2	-	CASCGQPNTGELFF	TGTGCCAGCTGTGGACAGCCGAACACCGGGGAGCTGTTTTTT
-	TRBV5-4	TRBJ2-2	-	CASSPRTGLASGELFF	TGTGCCAGCAGCCCCAGGACCGGCCTAGCGAGCGGGGAGCTGTTTTTT
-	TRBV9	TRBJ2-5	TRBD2	CASSVAPTSGTRETQYF	TGTGCCAGCAGCGTAGCCCCTACTAGCGGGACCCGGGAGACCCAGTACTTC
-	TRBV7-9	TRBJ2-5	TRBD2	CASRPAGTVDQETQYF	TGTGCCAGCAGGCCAGCGGGGACGGTAGACCAAGAGACCCAGTACTTC
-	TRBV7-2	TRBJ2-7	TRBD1	CASSIPDRGSYEQYF	TGTGCCAGCAGCATCCCGGACAGGGGCTCCTACGAGCAGTACTTC
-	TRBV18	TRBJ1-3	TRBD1	CASSLQGAGGNTIYF	TGTGCCAGCTCACTACAGGGGGCAGGAGGAAACACCATATATTTT
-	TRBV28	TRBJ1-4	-	CASQSGEKLFF	TGTGCCAGCCAGTCAGGTGAAAAACTGTTTTTT
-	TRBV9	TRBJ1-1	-	CASSVYRAPNTEAFF	TGTGCCAGCAGCGTATACCGAGCGCCGAACACTGAAGCTTTCTTT
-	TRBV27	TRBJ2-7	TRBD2	CASSFGLAGRTSGYEQYF	TGTGCCAGCAGTTTCGGACTAGCGGGTCGCACCTCGGGCTACGAGCAGTACTTC
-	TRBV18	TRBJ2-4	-	CASSRTGTQKNIQYF	TGTGCCAGCTCACGCACCGGGACTCAGAAAAACATTCAGTACTTC
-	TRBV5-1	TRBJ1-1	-	CASSLGAGQNTEAFF	TGCGCCAGCAGCTTGGGGGCAGGGCAGAACACTGAAGCTTTCTTT
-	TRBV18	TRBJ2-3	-	CASSSGFTDTQYF	TGTGCCAGCTCATCGGGTTTCACAGATACGCAGTATTTT
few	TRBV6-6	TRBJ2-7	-	CATHDPSRGEQYF	TGTGCTACCCACGACCCATCACGGGGCGAGCAGTACTTC